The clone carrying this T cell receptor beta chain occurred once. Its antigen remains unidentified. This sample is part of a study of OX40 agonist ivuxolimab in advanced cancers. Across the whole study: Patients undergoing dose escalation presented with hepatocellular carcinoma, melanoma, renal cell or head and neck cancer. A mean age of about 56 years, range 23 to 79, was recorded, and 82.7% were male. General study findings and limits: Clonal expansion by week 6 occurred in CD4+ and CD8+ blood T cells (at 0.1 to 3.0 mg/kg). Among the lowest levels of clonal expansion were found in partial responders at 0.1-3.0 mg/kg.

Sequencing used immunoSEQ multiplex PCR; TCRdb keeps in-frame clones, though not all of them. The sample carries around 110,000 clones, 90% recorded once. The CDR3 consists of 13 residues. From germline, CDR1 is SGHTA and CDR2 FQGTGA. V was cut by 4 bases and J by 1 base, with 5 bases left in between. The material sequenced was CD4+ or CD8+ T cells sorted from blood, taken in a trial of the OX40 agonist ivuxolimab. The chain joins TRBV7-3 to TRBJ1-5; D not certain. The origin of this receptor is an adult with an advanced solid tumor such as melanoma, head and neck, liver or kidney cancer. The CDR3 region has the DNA TGTGCCAGCAGCTCGGACAGCAATCAGCCCCAGCATTTT. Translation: CASSSDSNQPQHF.